One sample yielded the 22 T cell receptor beta chains listed below, sequenced in a study of T cell responses to AZD1222 COVID-19 vaccine. Clones were sequenced by immunoSEQ multiplex PCR, and TCRdb holds only the in-frame ones, with some missing. The sample includes about 140,000 clones, roughly 92% of them seen just once. The starting material was peripheral blood, obtained on day 0 of AZD1222 vaccination. The receptor source for this set is an adult in good health.

The CDR3 spells CASRAQGGGTEAFF. CDR3 DNA sequence: TGTGCCAGCAGAGCACAGGGGGGCGGCACTGAAGCTTTCTTT. The rearrangement links TRBV6-5 to TRBJ1-1, with TRBD1 matching 8 bases. This CDR3 region has 14 residues. Germline V CDR1 and CDR2: MNHEY, SVGAGI. V trimming: 6 bases; J trimming: 4 bases; junction bases outside the gene matches: 7.

The chain joins TRBV5-1 to TRBJ1-4; 7 positions match TRBD1. CDR1 and CDR2 (germline): SGHRS, YFSETQ. This CDR3 spans 16 amino acids. Trimming took 4 bases from V and 2 from J; bases not matched to a gene: 8. The CDR3 sequence is CASSAGQVATNEKLFF. CDR3 DNA: TGCGCCAGCAGCGCTGGACAGGTTGCGACTAATGAAAAACTGTTTTTT.

V and J are TRBV19 and TRBJ1-5; D remains unclear. The V gene lost 3 bases and the J gene lost 0 bases, with 12 bases spanning the gap. The CDR3 runs 16 residues. Looked up from germline, CDR1 is LNHDA and CDR2 is SQIVND (reference sequence). For the CDR3, the DNA is TGTGCCAGTAGTATTTTACCACAATTTAGCAATCAGCCCCAGCATTTT. This gives the protein CASSILPQFSNQPQHF.

V gene TRBV7-2 combines with J gene TRBJ1-1; the D gene is possibly TRBD1 (5 bases). The ends were cut back, 5 bases at V and 4 bases at J, with 20 bases in the middle. Germline lookup yields CDR1 SGHTA and CDR2 FQGNSA. This CDR3 region has 16 residues. The CDR3 sequence: CASSPGLFMDGTEAFF. For the CDR3, the DNA is TGTGCCAGCAGCCCGGGACTTTTTATGGATGGCACTGAAGCTTTCTTT.

The chain has TRBV2 and TRBJ2-3, with TRBD1 matching over 11 bases. The germline CDR1 and CDR2 sequences are SNHLY and FYNNEI. The junction had 6 bases not matched to a gene; V was cut back by 6 bases and J by 4 bases. The CDR3 has 15 residues. The CDR3 coding sequence is TGTGCCAGCAGGCCACGGACAGGGGGCGCAGATACGCAGTATTTT. The encoded protein is CASRPRTGGADTQYF.

This rearrangement joins TRBV14 to TRBJ2-7; 8 bases are shared with TRBD1. The CDR3 is 14 amino acids. Trimming cost V 3 bases and J 6 bases; bases outside gene matches: 7. The germline CDR1 and CDR2 sequences are SGHDN and FVKESK. CDR3 amino acids: CASSHLDRVVEQYF. In nucleotides, the CDR3 is TGTGCCAGCAGCCACCTGGACAGGGTGGTCGAGCAGTACTTC.

The chain combines TRBV6-5 with TRBJ2-7; D unresolved. Trimming left V 1 base short and J 12 bases short, with 10 bases between. Germline V gene sequence: CDR1 MNHEY, CDR2 SVGAGI. This CDR3 spans 11 amino acids. CDR3 region: CASSYLGVPYF. CDR3 bases: TGTGCCAGCAGTTACTTAGGAGTCCCGTACTTC.

The chain joins TRBV5-1 to TRBJ1-2; 9 nucleotides match TRBD1. Per germline, CDR1 SGHRS and CDR2 YFSETQ. The CDR3 has 16 amino acids. V shed 4 bases and J 0 bases; nucleotides not matched to a gene: 7. The CDR3 reads CASSQEGQGTNYGYTF. The CDR3 DNA reads TGCGCCAGCAGCCAAGAGGGACAGGGAACTAACTATGGCTACACCTTC. The full variable domain, in which reference TRBV5-1 and TRBJ1-2 provide the parts outside the CDR3, is KAGVTQTPRYLIKTRGQQVTLSCSPISGHRSVSWYQQTPGQGLQFLFEYFSETQRNKGNFPGRFSGRQFSNSRSEMNVSTLELGDSALYLCASSQEGQGTNYGYTFGSGTRLTVV.

The chain combines TRBV28 with TRBJ1-2, with TRBD1 matching over 8 bases. After removal of 3 bases from V and 7 bases from J, the junction contained 4 bases not matched to a gene. CDR3 length: 13 residues. In germline, CDR1 is MDHEN, CDR2 SYDVKM. CDR3 nucleotide sequence: TGTGCCAGCAGTTTTCGTCAGGGGGCTGGCTACACCTTC. It codes for CASSFRQGAGYTF.

V is TRBV9 and J is TRBJ1-5; no clear D. This CDR3 is 15 amino acids long. Trimming pared 0 bases from V and 1 base from J, leaving 8 bases between. Germline V gene lookup returns CDR1 SGDLS and CDR2 YYNGEE. The CDR3 DNA follows: TGTGCCAGCAGCGTAGGGGGTAGGAGCAATCAGCCCCAGCATTTT. The encoded protein is CASSVGGRSNQPQHF.

The V call is TRBV28, the J call TRBJ2-1; TRBD2 is a possible D gene (5 bases). This CDR3 region has 15 residues. Germline CDR1 reads MDHEN; CDR2 reads SYDVKM. Trimming cost V 3 bases and J 6 bases, with 15 bases left between them. The chain's CDR3 is CASSLLAVDINEQFF. Here the CDR3 DNA reads TGTGCCAGCAGTTTGCTAGCAGTTGATATCAATGAGCAGTTCTTC.

V usage is TRBV19 and J usage is TRBJ1-2; no definite D call. V was trimmed by 3 bases and J by 5 bases, leaving 7 bases between them. The CDR3 length is 12 residues. Germline V lookup: CDR1 LNHDA, CDR2 SQIVND (reference sequence). CDR3 sequence: CASSMDGYGYTF. The CDR3 DNA reads as TGTGCCAGTAGTATGGACGGTTATGGCTACACCTTC.

The gene calls are TRBV19 and TRBJ1-5; TRBD1 is a possible D gene (5 bases). CDR3 length: 15 residues. Trimming shortened V by 3 bases and J by 4 bases, and 13 bases separated the two germline ends. Looked up from germline, CDR1 is LNHDA and CDR2 is SQIVND (reference sequence). The CDR3 bases are TGTGCCAGTAGTATGGGGCCGGGAAGGAATCAGCCCCAGCATTTT. This encodes CASSMGPGRNQPQHF.

The gene calls are TRBV3-1 (or the pseudogene TRBV3-2) and TRBJ2-3, with D uncertain. Per germline, CDR1 LGHDT and CDR2 YNNKEL (reference sequence). Between the trimmed V and J ends, which lost 5 bases and 3 bases, there was a span of 9 bases. This CDR3 has 13 residues. Written as DNA, the CDR3 is TGTGCCAGCAGCTCCCATGGTACAGATACGCAGTATTTT. Its translation: CASSSHGTDTQYF.

The V and J genes are TRBV3-1 (or the pseudogene TRBV3-2) and TRBJ1-3; no clear D. The CDR3 sequence is 17 residues long. Germline CDR1 reads LGHDT; CDR2 reads YNNKEL (reference sequence). Trimming left V 3 bases short and J 0 bases short, with 15 bases between. This CDR3 reads CASSHVPAYYSGNTIYF. In DNA, the CDR3 is TGTGCCAGCAGCCATGTTCCAGCCTATTACTCTGGAAACACCATATATTTT.

This clone has a handful of counts. This rearrangement joins TRBV13 to TRBJ2-4, with D perhaps matching TRBD1 (6 bases). The CDR3 spans 15 residues. The germline V gene encodes CDR1 PRHDT and CDR2 FYEKMQ (reference sequence). Between the trimmed V and J ends, which lost 5 bases and 1 base, there was a span of 12 bases. This chain's CDR3 is CASSIPQGAKNIQYF. The CDR3 nucleotides are TGTGCCAGCAGCATACCGCAGGGGGCCAAAAACATTCAGTACTTC.

The chain employs TRBV5-6 and TRBJ2-7, with D possibly being TRBD2 (5 bases). The ends were cut back, 4 bases at V and 3 bases at J, with 8 bases in the middle. CDR1 SGHDT and CDR2 YYEEEE come from the germline V gene. The CDR3 loop spans 12 amino acids. The CDR3 nucleotides read TGTGCCAGCAGCCTCGGGGACTACGAGCAGTACTTC. Its translation is CASSLGDYEQYF.

CDR3 residues: CASSGTVLANYGYTF. DNA of the CDR3: TGTGCCAGCAGCGGGACAGTCTTGGCTAACTATGGCTACACCTTC. The rearrangement links TRBV28 to TRBJ1-2; 7 bases line up with TRBD1. Germline-derived CDR1 and CDR2 are MDHEN and SYDVKM. With 6 bases clipped from V and 0 bases from J, the junction kept 7 bases outside the gene matches. This CDR3 is 15 amino acids long.

The rearrangement links TRBV5-6 to TRBJ1-5; D unresolved. V was shortened by 0 bases and J by 4 bases, with 8 bases between the two germline ends. This CDR3 has 14 amino acids. CDR1 SGHDT and CDR2 YYEEEE come from the germline V gene. The CDR3 DNA reads TGTGCCAGCAGCTTGGCGGGGATAAATCAGCCCCAGCATTTT. It is translated as CASSLAGINQPQHF.

This clone showed up just once. The CDR3 DNA is TGTGCCAGCAGTGGAACAGGGGGCGCAGAGTATGGCTACACCTTC. This encodes CASSGTGGAEYGYTF. V is TRBV2 and J is TRBJ1-2; 9 positions match TRBD1. J lost 5 bases, V lost 4 bases, and 8 bases had no gene match. The CDR3 covers 15 residues. Germline V lookup: CDR1 SNHLY, CDR2 FYNNEI.

V gene TRBV10-2 combines with J gene TRBJ1-3; D perhaps matches TRBD1 (6 bases). Trimming took off 2 bases at V and 3 bases at J, with 14 bases between the two ends. The CDR3 is 16 residues long. Germline V lookup: CDR1 WSHSY, CDR2 SAAADI. CDR3 protein: CASSEIPRGNGNTIYF. The DNA for the CDR3 is TGCGCCAGCAGTGAGATTCCTAGGGGGAATGGAAACACCATATATTTT.

The chain carries TRBV6-1 and TRBJ2-2; tentatively, D is TRBD1 or TRBD2 (5 bases each). The CDR3 loop spans 15 amino acids. Germline-derived CDR1 and CDR2 are MNHNS and SASEGT. V was shortened by 3 bases and J by 0 bases, with 8 bases between the two germline ends. Written as DNA, the CDR3 is TGTGCCAGCAGTGACCGGGGCCCGAACACCGGGGAGCTGTTTTTT. Translated, it gives CASSDRGPNTGELFF.